This T cell receptor beta chain appears in the sequencing data of a study of blood T cell repertoires in COVID-19. TCRdb keeps only in-frame clones here, not all; method: immunoSEQ multiplex PCR. Of fewer than 500,000 clones in the sample, around 90% were seen once. The origin of this receptor is a woman in her late teens or twenties who had recovered from COVID-19. Sequenced sample: PBMCs or T cells enriched from blood (not recorded which).

For the CDR3, the DNA is TGTGCCAGCAGCTTTAGTCAGGGGGGCGAGCAGTACTTC. Encoded protein: CASSFSQGGEQYF. The chain combines TRBV11-2 with TRBJ2-7, with TRBD1 as a possible D gene (7 bases). Germline V gene sequence: CDR1 SGHAT, CDR2 FQNNGV. V dropped 3 bases and J dropped 6 bases, with 12 bases sitting between them. This CDR3 has 13 amino acids.